This T cell receptor (beta chain) was captured by sequencing in a study of blood T cells in healthy people across ages. Germline CDR1 and CDR2: MNHEY and SVGAGI. The CDR3 has 15 residues. The ends were cut back, 1 base at V and 4 bases at J, with 14 bases in the middle. A second PCR, run for about 7 to 11 cycles, used a sample-barcoded 5' primer plus a J-beta primer mix. TCRdb re-called the 5' RACE reads with MiXCR, one entry per CDR3 protein. The sample lists about 1,800,000 distinct CDR3 sequences, approximately 30% occurring once. This receptor was identified in a woman aged 30 to 39 in good health. The gene calls are TRBV6-5 and TRBJ2-7; a weak D match, TRBD2 (6 bases). Source material: blood. CDR3 residues: CASSYYGTPTYEQYF. The CDR3 DNA reads TGTGCCAGCAGTTACTACGGGACTCCAACGTACGAGCAGTACTTC.